The T cell receptor beta chain described here comes from a study of cytomegalovirus exposure and HLA in healthy donors. Primers included in the PCR were 60 Vbeta and 13 Jbeta primers. TCRdb keeps only in-frame clones here, not all; method: immunoSEQ multiplex PCR. The table has more than 100,000 clones, around three quarters seen once. The CDR3 totals 14 residues. Germline V gene data show CDR1 as MNHNS and CDR2 as SASEGT. J gave up 5 bases and V 11 bases, and 12 bases lay outside the gene matches. The TCR comes from a man aged 50 to 60 in good health and CMV-seropositive. What was sequenced was PBMCs. The chain carries TRBV6-1 and TRBJ2-3; 8 nucleotides match TRBD2. This chain's CDR3 is CASTGTRMEDTQYF. In DNA form, the CDR3 reads TGTGCCTCCACCGGGACTAGGATGGAAGATACGCAGTATTTT.